The subject of this entry is one T cell receptor beta chain. The target antigen is unknown. PCR employed 60 Vbeta and 13 Jbeta primers. TCRdb keeps only in-frame clones here, not all; method: immunoSEQ multiplex PCR. In total, the table holds about 160,000 clones. This sample was taken from a study of cytomegalovirus exposure and HLA in healthy donors. General study results and limits: Researchers reported in a later analysis that a missense DCLRE1C variant was tied to TCR beta V- and J-gene trimming. Cytomegalovirus association was assigned to about 180 TCR beta chains. Reportedly, TCR beta sequences accurately predicted HLA-A and HLA-B alleles in most subjects.

Trimming removed 3 bases from V and 0 bases from J; junction bases left unmatched: 0. The germline gives CDR1 SQVTM, CDR2 ANQGSEA. CDR3 length: 14 amino acids. Sequenced input: PBMCs. The V and J genes are TRBV29-1 and TRBJ2-7; 12 bases map to TRBD2. This receptor was identified in a woman in her sixties or seventies in good health and CMV-seronegative. The CDR3 sequence: CSVETSGSSYEQYF. CDR3 in DNA: TGCAGCGTTGAGACTAGCGGGAGCTCCTACGAGCAGTACTTC.